This TCR beta chain originates from a study of T cell responses to AZD1222 COVID-19 vaccine. Points from the study as a whole: Repertoire sampling was restricted to post-peak T cell response timepoints. Just a handful of AZD1222 recipients were seropositive at baseline. At 160-218 and 743-854, vaccine-associated CD4 TCRs were dominant, and they spanned spike. After two AZD1222 doses, spike-specific TCR breadth and depth rose versus day 0.

CDR1 is SQVTM, CDR2 ANQGSEA, per germline. Trimming pared 4 bases from V and 4 bases from J, leaving 10 bases between. This CDR3 is built from 12 residues. Details on this clone: Antigen specificity is unknown.

Sequenced by immunoSEQ multiplex PCR; TCRdb stores in-frame clones only, minus some. The table lists around 100,000 clones, around 90% of them singletons, with about 8.4% in the top ten. The chain combines TRBV29-1 with TRBJ1-1, with D possibly TRBD1 on 5 matching bases. Sequenced here: peripheral blood, sampled on day 0 of AZD1222 vaccination. This TCR was recovered from an adult in good health. The CDR3 sequence is CSVAGGTTEAFF. CDR3 nucleotides: TGCAGCGTTGCGGGGGGGACCACTGAAGCTTTCTTT.